Shown below are 25 T cell receptor beta chains from a single sample sequenced in a study of OX40 agonist ivuxolimab in advanced cancers. The library was made by the immunoSEQ multiplex PCR assay. This is the immuneACCESS table as TCRdb keeps it, with only in-frame sequences that have V and J called. A part of the clones is gone; compared with another copy, unresolved V genes explain less than half, and the rest is unexplained. The sample table records some 70,000 clones; around nine tenths of these occur just once. The top ten clonotypes cover around 1% of the sample. This sample comprised CD4+ or CD8+ T cells sorted from blood, obtained in a trial of the OX40 agonist ivuxolimab. The receptors originated from an adult with an advanced solid tumor such as melanoma, head and neck, liver or kidney cancer.

V usage is TRBV6-5 and J usage is TRBJ1-2; perhaps TRBD1 as D (6 bases). The CDR3 is 14 residues long. The V gene lost 0 bases and the J gene lost 5 bases, with 10 bases spanning the gap. Germline CDR1 MNHEY, CDR2 SVGAGI. The CDR3 DNA reads as TGTGCCAGCAGTTACTCGAGTCAGGGGTATGGCTACACCTTC. Residues: CASSYSSQGYGYTF.

The chain combines TRBV18 with TRBJ1-2; no reliable D call. From germline, CDR1 is KGHSH and CDR2 LQKENI. The CDR3 length is 13 residues. V shed 6 bases and J shed 1 base, with 9 bases lying between them. CDR3 sequence (DNA): TGTGCCAGCTCTTCCCGGAGTAACTATGGCTACACCTTC. Protein product: CASSSRSNYGYTF. Full variable domain (outside the CDR3, taken from reference TRBV18 and TRBJ1-2): NAGVMQNPRHLVRRRGQEARLRCSPMKGHSHVYWYRQLPEEGLKFMVYLQKENIIDESGMPKERFSAEFPKEGPSILRIQQVVRGDSAAYFCASSSRSNYGYTFGSGTRLTVV.

The CDR3 coding sequence is TGTGCCAGCAGTGCCAGGGGTGGCTACACCTTC. Protein product: CASSARGGYTF. This chain connects TRBV6-5 to TRBJ1-2; a weak D match, TRBD1 (6 bases). The V end was cut by 5 bases, the J end by 7 bases, with 8 bases between. Germline loops: CDR1 MNHEY, CDR2 SVGAGI. CDR3 length: 11 amino acids.

The V call is TRBV12-5, the J call TRBJ1-5; no clear D. Germline V gives CDR1 LGHNT, CDR2 FRNRAP. There are 17 residues in the CDR3. Trimming removed 1 base at V and 0 bases at J, with 13 bases between. In nucleotides, the CDR3 is TGTGCTAGTGGTTTGGGGACGGGATCGGGTAGCAATCAGCCCCAGCATTTT. It is translated as CASGLGTGSGSNQPQHF.

The rearrangement uses TRBV29-1 and TRBJ2-1; TRBD1 matches at 8 bases. The CDR3 has 15 amino acids. In germline, CDR1 is SQVTM, CDR2 ANQGSEA. Trimming took 1 base from V and 4 from J; bases not matched to a gene: 6. In DNA form, the CDR3 reads TGCAGCGTTGAAGGGGACAGGCTACTATACAATGAGCAGTTCTTC. This codes for CSVEGDRLLYNEQFF.

The CDR3 region has the DNA TGTGCCAGCAGCTTTTTTTGGACCCAGCCCGAATTCGATCAAGAGACCCAGTACTTC. Encoded protein: CASSFFWTQPEFDQETQYF. The chain combines TRBV5-6 with TRBJ2-5; D ambiguous. V lost 2 bases and J lost 2, with 25 bases in between. This CDR3 is built from 19 residues. Germline V gene data show CDR1 as SGHDT and CDR2 as YYEEEE.

CDR3 DNA: TGTGCCACAAGGAGAAGGGCGGGTTACGAGCAGTACTTC. It is translated as CATRRRAGYEQYF. The rearrangement links TRBV27 to TRBJ2-7, with a weak D call TRBD2 (5 bases). This CDR3 has 13 amino acids. Germline loops: CDR1 MNHEY, CDR2 SMNVEV (reference sequence). V was clipped by 10 bases and J by 4 bases, with 17 bases between them.

This sequence joins TRBV5-8 and TRBJ1-5, with D unclear. Trimming removed 4 bases from V and 0 bases from J, with 11 bases in between. The CDR3 contains 15 residues. CDR1 SGHTS and CDR2 YDEGEE come from the germline V gene. The CDR3 bases are TGTGCCAGCAGCCCACTGTGGGTTAGCAATCAGCCCCAGCATTTT. The encoded protein is CASSPLWVSNQPQHF.

The CDR3 DNA sequence: TGCGCCAGCAGCGCCGATTGGCGGAGCTACACCGGGGAGCTGTTTTTT. This encodes CASSADWRSYTGELFF. The genes are TRBV5-1 and TRBJ2-2; D unresolved. CDR1 is SGHRS, CDR2 YFSETQ, per germline. Trimming left V 4 bases short and J 3 bases short, with 16 bases between. This CDR3 contains 16 residues.

The chain carries TRBV11-3 and TRBJ2-1, with 12 bases aligning to TRBD1. Germline CDR1 reads SGHNT; CDR2 reads YENEEA. V dropped 1 base and J dropped 6; count of bases not matched to a gene: 4. This CDR3 is 16 amino acids long. Here the CDR3 DNA reads TGTGCCAGCAGCTTAGCGTCGGGACAGGGGGCCAATGAGCAGTTCTTC. Translated, it gives CASSLASGQGANEQFF.

The chain joins TRBV2 to TRBJ2-2; the D is unclear. CDR1 and CDR2 from the germline V gene are SNHLY and FYNNEI. Trimming pared 4 bases from V and 9 bases from J, leaving 6 bases between. This CDR3 spans 11 amino acids. This CDR3 is CASSGNRELFF. CDR3 bases: TGTGCCAGCAGTGGTAATCGGGAGCTGTTTTTT.

V usage is TRBV7-9 and J usage is TRBJ2-5; TRBD2 might be the D (8 bases). The CDR3 contains 15 residues. The germline gives CDR1 SEHNR, CDR2 FQNEAQ (reference sequence). Trimming removed 4 bases from V and 11 bases from J, with 23 bases in between. CDR3 loop: CASSSGQLVSGEQYF. In nucleotides, the CDR3 is TGTGCCAGCAGCTCGGGACAGCTCGTTAGCGGGGAGCAGTACTTC.

The genes are TRBV10-3 and TRBJ1-2, with 8 nucleotides matching TRBD1. The V and J ends lost 3 bases and 6 bases, in that order; junction bases with no gene match: 6. CDR3 length equals 14 residues. The germline CDR1 and CDR2 sequences are ENHRY and SYGVKD. The CDR3 here is CAISDRGRGDGYTF. CDR3 DNA: TGTGCCATCAGTGACAGGGGGCGCGGCGATGGCTACACCTTC.

V usage is TRBV19 and J usage is TRBJ1-1; D unclear. Germline lookup yields CDR1 LNHDA and CDR2 SQIVND (reference sequence). Trimming took off 5 bases at V and 5 bases at J, with 12 bases between the two ends. The CDR3 totals 13 residues. The CDR3 loop is CASSFAGGTEAFF. The CDR3 DNA reads TGTGCCAGTAGTTTCGCGGGAGGGACTGAAGCTTTCTTT.

This rearrangement joins TRBV14 to TRBJ2-3; TRBD2 aligns across 9 bases. This CDR3 region has 16 residues. The V gene's germline CDR1 is SGHDN and CDR2 FVKESK. J lost 3 bases, V lost 3 bases, and 7 bases had no gene match. The CDR3 sequence: CASSHNAGGDTDTQYF. Written as DNA, the CDR3 is TGTGCCAGCAGCCACAACGCGGGGGGGGATACAGATACGCAGTATTTT.

This clone was picked up a small number of times. This chain links TRBV9 with TRBJ1-5; no firm D call. This CDR3 comprises 14 residues. Trimming stripped 5 bases from V and 2 bases from J, with 11 bases between. CDR1 is SGDLS and CDR2 is YYNGEE in the germline V gene. The CDR3 sequence: CASSADLGNQPQHF. In DNA form, the CDR3 reads TGTGCCAGCAGTGCAGACTTGGGCAATCAGCCCCAGCATTTT.

This sequence joins TRBV27 and TRBJ1-5; D gene ambiguous. The germline V and J ends were trimmed by 2 bases and 6 bases, with 11 bases remaining between them. The germline gives CDR1 MNHEY, CDR2 SMNVEV (reference sequence). The CDR3 length is 14 residues. The CDR3 is CASSLRVGSQPQHF. The CDR3 DNA is TGTGCCAGCAGTTTAAGGGTGGGGTCTCAGCCCCAGCATTTT.

The rearrangement joins TRBV4-2 to TRBJ2-7, with 8 bases matching TRBD1. CDR3 length: 13 amino acids. Germline-derived CDR1 and CDR2 are LGHNA and YNFKEQ. The J segment lost 6 bases and the V segment lost 0 bases, leaving 1 base of the junction unmatched. The CDR3 coding sequence is TGTGCCAGCAGCCAAGAAGACAGGGGCGAGCAGTACTTC. Translation: CASSQEDRGEQYF.

The chain is built from TRBV6-5 and TRBJ2-2; D gene ambiguous. Trimming shortened V by 6 bases and J by 2 bases, and 13 bases separated the two germline ends. The CDR3 runs 15 residues. The germline V gene encodes CDR1 MNHEY and CDR2 SVGAGI. The CDR3 loop is CASSLVPSNTGELFF. The CDR3 DNA is TGTGCCAGCAGCCTAGTGCCGAGTAACACCGGGGAGCTGTTTTTT.

This sequence joins TRBV18 and TRBJ2-7; D not certain. CDR1 is KGHSH and CDR2 is LQKENI in the germline V gene. V lost 4 bases, J lost 1 base, and 5 bases lay in between. The CDR3 spans 12 residues. The CDR3 DNA follows: TGTGCCAGCTCACAGGGTTCCTACGAGCAGTACTTC. Translation gives CASSQGSYEQYF. The full variable domain, rest sourced from reference TRBV18 and TRBJ2-7, is NAGVMQNPRHLVRRRGQEARLRCSPMKGHSHVYWYRQLPEEGLKFMVYLQKENIIDESGMPKERFSAEFPKEGPSILRIQQVVRGDSAAYFCASSQGSYEQYFGPGTRLTVT.

The chain carries TRBV6-1 and TRBJ1-5; 8 bases map to TRBD1. CDR1 and CDR2 (germline): MNHNS, SASEGT. The V segment lost 1 base and the J segment 3 bases; nucleotides outside the gene matches: 5. There are 16 residues in the CDR3. In DNA, the CDR3 is TGTGCCAGCAGTGAAGATACAGGGGGATTCAATCAGCCCCAGCATTTT. This gives the protein CASSEDTGGFNQPQHF.

For this clone: At the DNA level, this CDR3 is encoded by other sequences in the same sample as well. V is TRBV25-1 and J is TRBJ1-5; a possible D gene is TRBD1 (5 bases). Trimming shortened V by 9 bases and J by 4 bases, and 13 bases separated the two germline ends. The CDR3 length is 13 residues. Per germline, CDR1 MGHDK and CDR2 SYGVNS. CDR3 DNA sequence: TGTGCCAGTAGAGGGACGGGGAATCAGCCCCAGCATTTT. Translated, it gives CASRGTGNQPQHF.

This chain joins TRBV27 and TRBJ2-7, with 7 bases matching TRBD1. Germline V gene sequence: CDR1 MNHEY, CDR2 SMNVEV (reference sequence). V trimming: 3 bases; J trimming: 0 bases; junction bases outside the gene matches: 5. The CDR3 runs to 15 residues. This CDR3 reads CASSLGQTSSYEQYF. The CDR3 region has the DNA TGTGCCAGCAGTTTGGGACAGACAAGCTCCTACGAGCAGTACTTC.

The V call is TRBV6-6, the J call TRBJ1-1; D unclear. The CDR3 length is 11 residues. V was shortened by 7 bases and J by 7 bases, with 10 bases between the two germline ends. Germline V CDR1 and CDR2: MNHNY, SVGAGI (reference sequence). The CDR3, as DNA: TGTGCCAGCATTCGACGGTATGAAGCTTTCTTT. Translating it yields CASIRRYEAFF.

The V call is TRBV11-2, the J call TRBJ2-6; D might be TRBD2 (5 bases). Germline values: CDR1 SGHAT, CDR2 FQNNGV. The CDR3 extends over 14 amino acids. Deletions cut 7 bases from V and 2 bases from J, with 9 bases between. The CDR3 DNA follows: TGTGCCAGCACCCGAGGGACTGGGGCCAACGTCCTGACTTTC. Protein sequence: CASTRGTGANVLTF.